This entry lists 9 T cell receptor beta chains sequenced from one sample in a study of T-cell reconstitution after alpha-beta-depleted transplantation in children. This sample's TCRbeta library carried unique molecular identifier barcodes. From the PCR reads, TCRdb called clonotypes with MiXCR, one entry per CDR3 protein. The top ten clones hold 3% to 3.5% of a sample with around 200,000 distinct CDR3 sequences, about 6.3% of them seen once. The sequencing used PBMCs from the stem cell graft donor, collected from the stem cell graft. The receptors stem from a human donor who donated a stem cell graft to a child with Wiskott-Aldrich syndrome.

This clonotype was observed many times. J is TRBJ2-1 and V is TRBV4-1; TRBD1 is a possible D gene (6 bases). V gave up 1 base and J gave up 0 bases, with 16 bases separating them. CDR1 is MGHRA, CDR2 YSYEKL, per germline. The CDR3 totals 18 residues. As DNA, the CDR3 is TGCGCCAGCAGCCAAGGTATCGGACAGCCGAGCTCCTACAATGAGCAGTTCTTC. Residues: CASSQGIGQPSSYNEQFF.

This clonotype was detected many times. The gene calls are TRBV29-1 and TRBJ2-7, with D tentatively TRBD1 or TRBD2 (5 bases each). Trimming cost V 4 bases and J 3 bases, with 19 bases left between them. The CDR3 extends over 15 amino acids. Germline assignment: CDR1 SQVTM and CDR2 ANQGSEA. The CDR3 DNA is TGCAGCGTTGGGGGACGACTCGGCCTTCACTACGAGCAGTACTTC. It yields the protein CSVGGRLGLHYEQYF.

This clonotype has at least ten counts. The genes are TRBV12-3 or TRBV12-4 and TRBJ2-1; no reliable D call. The CDR3 spans 14 residues. The germline V and J ends were trimmed by 6 bases and 8 bases, with 17 bases remaining between them. The chain's CDR3 is CASRESEAGDEQFF. Written as DNA, the CDR3 is TGTGCCAGCAGAGAATCGGAAGCTGGGGATGAGCAGTTCTTC.

This clonotype was observed at least ten times. The chain links TRBV7-2 to TRBJ2-1; possible D gene TRBD1, 5 bases. Germline V gene lookup returns CDR1 SGHTA and CDR2 FQGNSA. V gave up 10 bases and J gave up 0 bases, with 13 bases separating them. CDR3 length: 14 amino acids. CDR3: CAIVAGRSYNEQFF. In DNA, the CDR3 is TGTGCCATCGTTGCAGGGCGCTCCTACAATGAGCAGTTCTTC.

In its sample, this clonotype was seen many times. This rearrangement joins TRBV6-2 or TRBV6-3 to TRBJ2-3; D is unresolved. Trimming stripped 6 bases from V and 4 bases from J, with 5 bases between. The CDR3 extends over 11 amino acids. Germline CDR1 reads MNHEY; CDR2 reads SVGEGT. CDR3 residues: CASSQSDTQYF. CDR3 DNA: TGTGCCAGCAGCCAATCAGATACGCAGTATTTT.

This clonotype was seen repeatedly, ten times or more. The chain uses TRBV6-5 and TRBJ1-5, with D perhaps TRBD1 (6 bases). The ends were cut back, 5 bases at V and 9 bases at J, with 17 bases in the middle. This CDR3 has 14 residues. Germline values: CDR1 MNHEY, CDR2 SVGAGI. The DNA of the CDR3 is TGTGCCAGCAGTCCTTACAGGGAATGGCCGCCCCAGCATTTT. The encoded protein is CASSPYREWPPQHF.

This clonotype turned up a few times. The rearrangement joins TRBV5-1 to TRBJ1-1; 8 bases line up with TRBD1. CDR1 SGHRS and CDR2 YFSETQ come from the germline V gene. The CDR3 has 15 residues. The V segment lost 0 bases and the J segment 3 bases; nucleotides outside the gene matches: 4. CDR3 nucleotide sequence: TGCGCCAGCAGCTTGGCCAGGGGGCGTGACACTGAAGCTTTCTTT. Its protein product is CASSLARGRDTEAFF.

In its sample, this clonotype was seen many times. This chain connects TRBV20-1 to TRBJ1-5; no firm D call. V shed 6 bases and J shed 3 bases, with 15 bases lying between them. The germline CDR1 and CDR2 sequences are DFQATT and SNEGSKA (reference sequence). CDR3 length: 14 amino acids. This chain's CDR3 is CSAQGGGNNQPQHF. In DNA, the CDR3 is TGCAGTGCCCAAGGTGGAGGGAACAATCAGCCCCAGCATTTT.

This clonotype was seen repeatedly, ten times or more. The chain combines TRBV24-1 with TRBJ2-3; D not resolved. Germline CDR1 KGHDR, CDR2 SFDVKD. The CDR3 has 14 residues. V lost 5 bases and J 0 bases, leaving 8 bases between the germline ends. The chain's CDR3 is CATSAAASTDTQYF. In DNA form, the CDR3 reads TGTGCCACCAGTGCGGCAGCTAGCACAGATACGCAGTATTTT.